The next 6 T cell receptor beta chains were all read from a single sample in a study of cytomegalovirus exposure and HLA in healthy donors. Assay used: immunoSEQ multiplex PCR; TCRdb lists only in-frame clones, some missing. The sample gives some 140,000 clones, roughly 87% of which show up once; over 8.5% is in the top ten. The sample was PBMCs. All receptors derive from a woman between 18 and 30 years old in good health and CMV-seropositive.

The count of this clone is one. The chain links TRBV13 to TRBJ2-3, with D unclear. V was cut by 3 bases and J by 0 bases, with 10 bases left in between. Per the germline V gene, CDR1 is PRHDT and CDR2 is FYEKMQ (reference sequence). This CDR3 contains 15 residues. CDR3: CASSFTISSTDTQYF. In DNA form, the CDR3 reads TGTGCCAGCAGCTTTACAATCTCTAGCACAGATACGCAGTATTTT. Drawing the rest from reference TRBV13 and TRBJ2-3, the complete variable domain is AAGVIQSPRHLIKEKRETATLKCYPIPRHDTVYWYQQGPGQDPQFLISFYEKMQSDKGSIPDRFSAQQFSDYHSELNMSSLELGDSALYFCASSFTISSTDTQYFGPGTRLTVL.

The rearrangement joins TRBV15 to TRBJ2-1; 12 bases align to TRBD2. This CDR3 is built from 16 residues. The J segment lost 8 bases and the V segment lost 3 bases, leaving 8 bases of the junction unmatched. The germline V gene encodes CDR1 LNHNV and CDR2 YYDKDF (reference sequence). The CDR3 DNA follows: TGTGCCACCAGCAGGCCTCCGGGACTAGCGGGTGATGAGCAGTTCTTC. This encodes CATSRPPGLAGDEQFF.

V is TRBV7-2 and J is TRBJ2-7; 10 bases map to TRBD2. Trimming took 4 bases from V and 3 from J; bases not matched to a gene: 6. CDR3 size: 15 residues. Per germline, CDR1 SGHTA and CDR2 FQGNSA. DNA for the CDR3: TGTGCCAGCAGCTATTACGGGACTAGCGACTACGAGCAGTACTTC. Encoded protein: CASSYYGTSDYEQYF.

The chain combines TRBV9 with TRBJ2-5; 10 bases fit TRBD1. V gave up 2 bases and J gave up 5 bases; unmatched junction bases: 6. Germline CDR1 is SGDLS and CDR2 is YYNGEE. This CDR3 spans 15 amino acids. As DNA, the CDR3 is TGTGCCAGCAGCGTTGACAGGGGGCAGGGCGAGACCCAGTACTTC. Its translation: CASSVDRGQGETQYF.

The V gene is TRBV6-6, the J gene TRBJ1-6; D unclear. V gave up 6 bases and J gave up 14 bases, with 23 bases separating them. CDR1 is MNHNY, CDR2 SVGAGI, per germline (reference sequence). The CDR3 spans 15 residues. The CDR3 reads CASRTVLVFFGSLHF. CDR3 DNA: TGTGCCAGCAGAACAGTACTGGTGTTTTTTGGTTCCCTCCACTTT.

This sequence joins TRBV30 and TRBJ1-4; TRBD1 is a possible D gene (6 bases). The V and J ends lost 2 bases and 4 bases respectively, with 11 bases between them. The V gene's germline CDR1 is GTSNPN and CDR2 SVGIG (reference sequence). The CDR3 is 14 residues long. CDR3 sequence (DNA): TGTGCCTGGAGTCCGGGACACCATAATGAAAAACTGTTTTTT. Its protein is CAWSPGHHNEKLFF.